This TCR beta chain was recovered during a study of T cell repertoires in cytomegalovirus infection. Notes on this clonotype: The junction departs from the called germline gene at one end, perhaps through a read error.

CDR1 is DFQATT and CDR2 is SNEGSKA in the germline V gene (reference sequence). The CDR3 is made up of 15 amino acids. One entry per CDR3 protein, called by TCRdb with MiXCR from the reads. This sample has a few hundred thousand distinct CDR3 sequences, with roughly 13% found just once. The material sequenced was PBMCs. The chain employs TRBV20-1 and TRBJ2-1; possibly TRBD2 for D (6 bases). The sequence came from a human donor in good health (CMV status not recorded). Some clones in this sample may be carry-over from other donors' samples. The CDR3 spells CSASPGLLLYSEQFF. CDR3 in DNA: TGCAGTGCTAGTCCGGGACTCCTACTCTACAGTGAGCAGTTCTTC.